Listed here are 5 T cell receptor beta chains from one sample, sequenced in a study of T cells after posttransplantation cyclophosphamide. A marrow graft followed busulfan-fludarabine conditioning, with cyclophosphamide on days +3 and +4. Sequencing used immunoSEQ multiplex PCR; TCRdb keeps in-frame clones, though not all of them. The specimen has around 5,000 clones, none found just once. This material consisted of PBMCs, taken after allogeneic stem cell transplant with posttransplant cyclophosphamide. These receptors came from a male patient aged 60-70 years who received an allogeneic stem cell transplant from a related donor, was CMV-positive, and had no GVHD. Some of the T cells might come from the graft donor.

At least ten counts were recorded for this clone. The chain carries TRBV9 and TRBJ1-5; D is undetermined. The CDR3 extends over 15 amino acids. Per germline, CDR1 SGDLS and CDR2 YYNGEE. V lost 0 bases and J 3 bases, leaving 10 bases between the germline ends. Here the CDR3 reads CASSVDNTPNQPQHF. CDR3 bases: TGTGCCAGCAGCGTAGATAATACACCCAATCAGCCCCAGCATTTT.

This clone was observed many times. The chain links TRBV2 to TRBJ1-5; possibly TRBD1 for D (5 bases). V gave up 8 bases and J gave up 9 bases, with 14 bases separating them. The germline V gene encodes CDR1 SNHLY and CDR2 FYNNEI. The CDR3 covers 12 residues. The DNA for the CDR3 is TGTGCCAGCGGGGGGGGTCCAGGGCCCCAGCATTTT. Residues: CASGGGPGPQHF.

At least ten counts were recorded for this clone. The DNA for the CDR3 is TGTGCCACAAAAGGAGGGAACTATGGCTACACCTTC. It yields the protein CATKGGNYGYTF. The chain recombines TRBV6-5 with TRBJ1-2; D gene uncertain. This CDR3 is 12 amino acids long. Trimming took off 10 bases at V and 2 bases at J, with 11 bases between the two ends. The germline gives CDR1 MNHEY, CDR2 SVGAGI.

This clone was seen at least ten times. The chain links TRBV5-1 to TRBJ1-2; no definite D call. V lost 3 bases and J lost 2, with 8 bases in between. The CDR3 sequence is 13 residues long. Germline V gene sequence: CDR1 SGHRS, CDR2 YFSETQ. CDR3 sequence: CASSSSQNYGYTF. DNA for the CDR3: TGCGCCAGCAGCTCTAGCCAGAACTATGGCTACACCTTC.

This clone was seen ten or more times. The V gene is TRBV23-1, the J gene TRBJ2-7, with TRBD1 matching over 9 bases. TRBV23-1 is identified as an open reading frame with a role that is uncertain. With 4 bases clipped from V and 5 bases from J, the junction kept 9 bases outside the gene matches. The CDR3 has 15 amino acids. The CDR3 loop reads CASSRGQGVSDEQYF. CDR3 coding DNA: TGCGCCAGCAGTCGGGGACAGGGAGTCTCGGACGAGCAGTACTTC.